Below, 8 T cell receptor beta chains from the same sample are listed, as sequenced in a study of vaccination and CD4 T cells after COVID-19. Cultured CD4+ T cell DNA underwent sequencing with the Oncomine TCR Beta short-read assay. MiXCR, applied by TCRdb to the PCR reads, yields one record per CDR3 protein. Of 10,000 or so distinct CDR3 sequences in the sample, about 60% were seen once. What these receptors recognize is not known. Treatment meaning: roughly ten-day PBMC culture with coronavirus spike peptide pools or control peptides (ViraFEST assay). The sequencing input was CD4+ T cells from blood, cultured in vitro. These receptors all stem from a human donor who had recovered from COVID-19.

The gene calls are TRBV24-1 and TRBJ1-2; weak D call: TRBD1 (5 bases). Germline CDR1 is KGHDR and CDR2 is SFDVKD. The CDR3 consists of 14 residues. Trimming removed 0 bases at V and 1 base at J, with 5 bases between. This CDR3 reads CATSDLQGNYGYTF. CDR3 DNA: TGTGCCACCAGTGATTTGCAGGGTAACTATGGCTACACCTTC.

The genes are TRBV6-1 and TRBJ1-2; D gene unclear. Trimming removed 6 bases from V and 3 bases from J, with 23 bases in between. The germline gives CDR1 MNHNS, CDR2 SASEGT. CDR3 length equals 17 residues. CDR3 nucleotides: TGTGCCAGCAGCTCCTTAACTCTCTACGGGATTTACTATGGCTACACCTTC. Residues: CASSSLTLYGIYYGYTF.

The sample holds a few counts of this clonotype. The chain uses TRBV15 and TRBJ1-2; 7 bases align to TRBD1. V was pared by 5 bases and J by 0 bases, with 6 bases of the junction left unmatched. Germline V gene lookup returns CDR1 LNHNV and CDR2 YYDKDF (reference sequence). The CDR3 is 15 amino acids. The CDR3 DNA sequence: TGTGCCACCAGCGGGAGGGGGCCAGCTAACTATGGCTACACCTTC. Its translation is CATSGRGPANYGYTF.

CDR3 nucleotides: TGTGCCACCAGTGGGGGGACTGGGGCCAACGTCCTGACTTTC. This translates into CATSGGTGANVLTF. This chain joins TRBV24-1 and TRBJ2-6, with D perhaps assigned TRBD1 or TRBD2 (5 bases each). V gave up 5 bases and J gave up 2 bases, with 6 bases separating them. Per germline, CDR1 KGHDR and CDR2 SFDVKD. There are 14 residues in the CDR3.

This chain joins TRBV29-1 and TRBJ1-2, with D possibly being TRBD1 (5 bases). Germline values: CDR1 SQVTM, CDR2 ANQGSEA. Trimming took 7 bases from V and 7 from J, leaving 13 bases between them. The CDR3 has 11 amino acids. CDR3 residues: CSARGSGGYTF. DNA of the CDR3: TGCAGCGCTCGGGGGTCGGGTGGCTACACCTTC. The whole variable domain, filled in from reference TRBV29-1 and TRBJ1-2, reads SAVISQKPSRDICQRGTSLTIQCQVDSQVTMMFWYRQQPGQSLTLIATANQGSEATYESGFVIDKFPISRPNLTFSTLTVSNMSPEDSSIYLCSARGSGGYTFGSGTRLTVV.

The genes are TRBV6-1 and TRBJ2-1, with 9 bases that match TRBD1. CDR3 size: 15 residues. The V gene's germline CDR1 is MNHNS and CDR2 SASEGT. V lost 6 bases and J lost 11; bases outside the gene matches: 14. This CDR3 is CASSPGTGNTHKQFF. The CDR3 coding sequence is TGTGCCAGCAGCCCCGGGACAGGGAACACCCACAAGCAGTTCTTC.

The V and J genes are TRBV27 and TRBJ2-3; no clear D. CDR1 MNHEY and CDR2 SMNVEV come from the germline V gene (reference sequence). Trimming left V 3 bases short and J 1 base short, with 14 bases between. The CDR3 extends over 16 amino acids. In DNA, the CDR3 is TGTGCCAGCAGTTTCCGCCGAAGAGTTCGCACAGATACGCAGTATTTT. It yields the protein CASSFRRRVRTDTQYF.

This clonotype occurred once. This chain uses TRBV2 with TRBJ1-2; unclear D gene. V was clipped by 10 bases and J by 6 bases, with 24 bases between them. The germline V gene has CDR1 SNHLY and CDR2 FYNNEI. The CDR3 loop spans 15 amino acids. CDR3 sequence (DNA): TGTGCCACTACGCCCTCTCGGTCCTCACTGGATGGCTACACCTTC. As protein: CATTPSRSSLDGYTF.